This note documents a single TCR beta chain sequence. The data were taken from a study of blood T cell repertoires in COVID-19. Study in general: T cells, B-cell-depleted T cells, or PBMCs provided the cDNA or gDNA that served as material.

The CDR3 is 14 residues long. Germline V gene sequence: CDR1 MDHEN, CDR2 SYDVKM. Between the trimmed V and J ends, which lost 6 bases and 2 bases, there was a span of 12 bases. The method was immunoSEQ multiplex PCR; TCRdb's version includes in-frame clones alone and lacks a portion of them. The sample holds about 90,000 clones, roughly 72% seen once. The rearrangement links TRBV28 to TRBJ2-3; perhaps TRBD2 as D (5 bases). Material for sequencing was peripheral blood. The sequence came from a man aged 65-85 years with acute or convalescent COVID-19. The CDR3 region has the DNA TGTGCCAGCAGACTAGTTTCCCCCACAGATACGCAGTATTTT. It codes for CASRLVSPTDTQYF. Drawing the rest from reference TRBV28 and TRBJ2-3, the complete variable domain is DVKVTQSSRYLVKRTGEKVFLECVQDMDHENMFWYRQDPGLGLRLIYFSYDVKMKEKGDIPEGYSVSREKKERFSLILESASTNQTSMYLCASRLVSPTDTQYFGPGTRLTVL.